This is a list of T cell receptor beta chains from one sample in a study of patients and donors after allogeneic stem cell transplantation. Via MiXCR, TCRdb re-called the RT-PCR reads, giving one row per CDR3 protein. The sample consists of 3,000 or so distinct CDR3 sequences, about 5% of them appearing once. The sequenced material came from blood, either unsorted or a sorted T cell fraction (not recorded which). These receptors were taken from a human donor who was either an allogeneic HSCT recipient or a stem cell or donor lymphocyte infusion donor (not recorded which). It is not recorded whose cells these are; they may come from a transplant donor. The CDR3 runs from the conserved cysteine through the conserved F or W. A D gene is named only where the DNA matches it firmly. For some rows the clone size is stated as once, few or many, or as a class when expanded; others skip it.

TRBD1	TRBV12-3/TRBV12-4	-	TRBJ1-6	14	CASSPGGNNSPLHF	TGTGCCAGCAGTCCAGGGGGTAACAATTCACCCCTCCACTTT
TRBD2	TRBV7-2	medium-sized	TRBJ2-2	18	CASSLAVAGGHSSGELFF	TGTGCCAGCAGCTTAGCCGTAGCGGGAGGGCACAGTTCCGGGGAGCTGTTTTTT
-	TRBV29-1	medium-sized	TRBJ2-1	12	CSAYRDSNEQFF	TGCAGCGCTTACCGGGATTCCAATGAGCAGTTCTTC
TRBD2	TRBV20-1	-	TRBJ2-3	14	CSAPPSGSTDTQYF	TGCAGTGCTCCCCCTAGCGGGAGTACAGATACGCAGTATTTT
-	TRBV20-1	-	TRBJ2-1	12	CSARAPPHEQFF	TGCAGTGCTAGAGCACCTCCTCATGAGCAGTTCTTC
-	TRBV7-6	large	TRBJ2-4	14	CASSQRVPKNIQYF	TGTGCCAGCAGCCAGAGAGTTCCCAAAAACATTCAGTACTTC
-	TRBV6-2/TRBV6-3	few	TRBJ2-5	13	CASSPDYVGTQYF	TGTGCCAGCAGTCCGGACTACGTAGGGACCCAGTACTTC
-	TRBV29-1	medium-sized	TRBJ2-5	11	CSVVPQETQYF	TGCAGCGTTGTACCCCAAGAGACCCAGTACTTC
TRBD2	TRBV7-9	medium-sized	TRBJ2-7	14	CASSLGGLGSEQYF	TGTGCCAGCAGCTTAGGGGGACTAGGGTCCGAGCAGTACTTC
-	TRBV6-2/TRBV6-3	large	TRBJ2-2	13	CASSYHVHGELFF	TGTGCCAGCAGTTATCACGTTCACGGGGAGCTGTTTTTT
TRBD1	TRBV12-3/TRBV12-4	medium-sized	TRBJ2-1	15	CASSRGQGLRNEQFF	TGTGCCAGCAGTCGGGGACAGGGTTTGCGCAATGAGCAGTTCTTC
TRBD1	TRBV4-3	medium-sized	TRBJ1-2	15	CASSPQGDSDYGYTF	TGCGCCAGCAGCCCGCAGGGGGATAGCGACTATGGCTACACCTTC
TRBD2	TRBV6-5	few	TRBJ2-7	13	CASSLGGRGEQYF	TGTGCCAGCAGTTTAGGTGGGAGGGGCGAGCAGTACTTC
TRBD1	TRBV28	-	TRBJ1-3	16	CASSSPGTGAGNTIYF	TGTGCCAGCAGTTCCCCCGGGACAGGGGCCGGAAACACCATATATTTT
TRBD2	TRBV5-1	medium-sized	TRBJ2-5	15	CASSSPLAGGETQYF	TGCGCCAGCAGCTCCCCACTAGCGGGAGGAGAGACCCAGTACTTC
TRBD1	TRBV11-2	medium-sized	TRBJ2-1	14	CASSYRDRGYEQFF	TGTGCCAGCAGTTACCGGGACAGGGGCTATGAGCAGTTCTTC
-	TRBV7-2	medium-sized	TRBJ2-4	16	CASSSTSAGLRNIQYF	TGTGCCAGCAGCTCCACCTCCGCAGGACTAAGAAACATTCAGTACTTC
-	TRBV5-6	-	TRBJ2-1	11	CASSTSREQFF	TGTGCCAGCAGCACGAGTAGGGAGCAGTTCTTC
-	TRBV5-1	-	TRBJ2-1	13	CASSTRGGDEQFF	TGCGCCAGCAGCACCCGAGGGGGGGATGAGCAGTTCTTC
-	TRBV6-2/TRBV6-3	medium-sized	TRBJ2-4	11	CASSYIGIQYF	TGTGCCAGCAGTTACATTGGCATTCAGTACTTC
-	TRBV2	medium-sized	TRBJ1-2	14	CASSKALANYGYTF	TGTGCCAGCAGTAAAGCCTTAGCTAACTATGGCTACACCTTC
-	TRBV7-2	medium-sized	TRBJ2-6	14	CASSLGSGANVLTF	TGTGCCAGCAGCTTAGGATCTGGGGCCAACGTCCTGACTTTC
-	TRBV11-2	medium-sized	TRBJ1-2	14	CASSLRARVTGYTF	TGTGCCAGCAGCTTAAGAGCCAGGGTCACGGGCTACACCTTC
TRBD2	TRBV7-9	-	TRBJ2-5	15	CASSPVTSVQETQYF	TGTGCCAGCAGCCCAGTAACTAGCGTCCAAGAGACCCAGTACTTC
TRBD2	TRBV6-2/TRBV6-3	medium-sized	TRBJ2-2	15	CASSLTSGSTGELFF	TGTGCCAGCAGTTTGACTAGCGGGAGCACCGGGGAGCTGTTTTTT
TRBD2	TRBV3-1	medium-sized	TRBJ2-3	12	CAVAGDPGTQYF	TGTGCAGTAGCGGGAGACCCCGGTACGCAGTATTTT
TRBD2	TRBV6-2/TRBV6-3	medium-sized	TRBJ2-3	15	CASSVGLAGTDTQYF	TGTGCCAGCAGCGTGGGACTAGCGGGAACAGATACGCAGTATTTT
-	TRBV23-1	medium-sized	TRBJ2-7	14	CASSQSGSLCEQYF	TGCGCCAGCAGCCAGAGCGGGTCTCTTTGCGAGCAGTACTTC
-	TRBV7-9	large	TRBJ1-2	14	CASSLTTSIHGYTF	TGTGCCAGCAGCTTGACAACCAGCATTCATGGCTACACCTTC
TRBD1	TRBV3-1	medium-sized	TRBJ1-1	14	CASSQNGQDTEAFF	TGTGCCAGCAGCCAAAACGGACAGGACACTGAAGCTTTCTTT
-	TRBV5-1	-	TRBJ2-1	13	CASSVDRYNEQFF	TGCGCCAGCAGCGTTGACAGGTACAATGAGCAGTTCTTC
-	TRBV19	once	TRBJ2-6	17	CASSFDSLGSGANVLTF	TGTGCCAGTAGTTTCGACAGCCTCGGCTCTGGGGCCAACGTCCTGACTTTC
-	TRBV30	-	TRBJ2-5	13	CAWSIAGAETQYF	TGTGCCTGGAGTATAGCAGGGGCAGAGACCCAGTACTTC
-	TRBV20-1	-	TRBJ2-5	12	CSAMEGQETQYF	TGCAGTGCTATGGAGGGACAGGAGACCCAGTACTTC
TRBD1	TRBV19	few	TRBJ1-4	16	CASRTHGDRVNEKLFF	TGTGCCAGTAGGACCCACGGGGACAGAGTGAATGAAAAACTGTTTTTT
TRBD2	TRBV5-1	-	TRBJ2-2	15	CASNPSGSNTGELFF	TGCGCCAGCAACCCCAGCGGGAGTAATACCGGGGAGCTGTTTTTT
TRBD1	TRBV20-1	-	TRBJ1-6	15	CSARGNRGQNSPLHF	TGCAGTGCTAGAGGAAACAGGGGGCAGAATTCACCCCTCCACTTT
-	TRBV12-3/TRBV12-4	medium-sized	TRBJ2-7	13	CASSLGTTYEQYF	TGTGCCAGCAGTTTAGGGACGACCTACGAGCAGTACTTC
-	TRBV19	medium-sized	TRBJ2-5	14	CASSGHRVQETQYF	TGTGCCAGTAGTGGTCACAGGGTCCAAGAGACCCAGTACTTC
TRBD1	TRBV30	few	TRBJ2-6	15	CAWRGQGEGANVLTF	TGTGCCTGGAGGGGACAGGGTGAAGGGGCCAACGTCCTGACTTTC
-	TRBV6-9	-	TRBJ1-2	13	CGESDTQGDGYTF	TGTGGGGAGTCGGACACCCAAGGCGATGGCTACACCTTC
TRBD2	TRBV28	medium-sized	TRBJ2-1	17	CASSPTSGRAPYNEQFF	TGTGCCAGCAGTCCGACTAGCGGGAGGGCCCCTTACAATGAGCAGTTCTTC